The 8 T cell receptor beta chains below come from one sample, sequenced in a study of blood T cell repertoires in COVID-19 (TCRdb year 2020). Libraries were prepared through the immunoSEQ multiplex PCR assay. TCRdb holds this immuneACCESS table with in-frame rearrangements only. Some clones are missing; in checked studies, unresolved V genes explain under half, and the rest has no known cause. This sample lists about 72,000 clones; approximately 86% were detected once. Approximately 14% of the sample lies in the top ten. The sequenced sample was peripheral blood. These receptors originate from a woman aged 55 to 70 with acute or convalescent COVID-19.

The CDR3 sequence is CASSQFPGSETQYF. As DNA, the CDR3 is TGTGCCAGCAGCCAATTTCCGGGGTCGGAGACCCAGTACTTC. The V call is TRBV3-1 (or the pseudogene TRBV3-2), the J call TRBJ2-5; possible D gene TRBD2, 5 bases. Germline V lookup: CDR1 LGHDT, CDR2 YNNKEL (reference sequence). Trimming stripped 2 bases from V and 5 bases from J, with 12 bases between. The CDR3 length is 14 residues.

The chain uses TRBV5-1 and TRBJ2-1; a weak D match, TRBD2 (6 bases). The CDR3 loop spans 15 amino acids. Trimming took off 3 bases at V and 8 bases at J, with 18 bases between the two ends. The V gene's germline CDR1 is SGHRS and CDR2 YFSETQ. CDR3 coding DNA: TGCGCCAGCAGCTCCCAATTACTAGCTCGCGATGAGCAGTTCTTC. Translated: CASSSQLLARDEQFF.

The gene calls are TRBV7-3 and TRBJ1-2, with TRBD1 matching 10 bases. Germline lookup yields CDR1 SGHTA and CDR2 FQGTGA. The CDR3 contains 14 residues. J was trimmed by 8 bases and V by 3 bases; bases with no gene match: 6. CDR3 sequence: CASSLTGGAEGYTF. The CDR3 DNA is TGTGCCAGCAGCTTGACAGGGGGCGCCGAGGGCTACACCTTC.

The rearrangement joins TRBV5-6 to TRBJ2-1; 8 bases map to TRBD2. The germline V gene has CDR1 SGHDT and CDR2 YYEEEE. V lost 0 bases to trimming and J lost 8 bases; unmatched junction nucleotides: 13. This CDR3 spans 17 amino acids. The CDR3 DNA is TGTGCCAGCAGCTTGGCCCCGGAGCGGGGGATGCGGGATGAGCAGTTCTTC. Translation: CASSLAPERGMRDEQFF. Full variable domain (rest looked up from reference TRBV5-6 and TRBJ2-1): DAGVTQSPTHLIKTRGQQVTLRCSPKSGHDTVSWYQQALGQGPQFIFQYYEEEERQRGNFPDRFSGHQFPNYSSELNVNALLLGDSALYLCASSLAPERGMRDEQFFGPGTRLTVL.

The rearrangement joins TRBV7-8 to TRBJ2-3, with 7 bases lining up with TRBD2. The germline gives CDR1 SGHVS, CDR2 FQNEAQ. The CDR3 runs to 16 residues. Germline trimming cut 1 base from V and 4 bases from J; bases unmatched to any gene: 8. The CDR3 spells CASSLVSSGAADTQYF. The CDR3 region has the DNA TGTGCCAGCAGCTTAGTATCCAGCGGGGCGGCAGATACGCAGTATTTT.

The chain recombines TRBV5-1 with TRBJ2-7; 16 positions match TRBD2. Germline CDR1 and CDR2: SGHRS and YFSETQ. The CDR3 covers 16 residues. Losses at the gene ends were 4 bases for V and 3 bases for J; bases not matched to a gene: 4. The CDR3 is CASSAGLAGGNYEQYF. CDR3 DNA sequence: TGCGCCAGCAGCGCGGGACTAGCGGGGGGGAACTACGAGCAGTACTTC.

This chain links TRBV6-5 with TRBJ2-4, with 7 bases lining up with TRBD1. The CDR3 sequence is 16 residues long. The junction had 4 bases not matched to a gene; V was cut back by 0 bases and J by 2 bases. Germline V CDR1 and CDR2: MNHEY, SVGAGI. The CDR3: CASSYSGGESKNIQYF. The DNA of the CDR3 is TGTGCCAGCAGTTACTCAGGGGGCGAGTCCAAAAACATTCAGTACTTC.

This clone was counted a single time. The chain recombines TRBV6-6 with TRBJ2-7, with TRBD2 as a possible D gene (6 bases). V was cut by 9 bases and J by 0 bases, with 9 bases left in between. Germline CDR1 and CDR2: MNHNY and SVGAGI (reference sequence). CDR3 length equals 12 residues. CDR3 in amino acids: CASSGFSYEQYF. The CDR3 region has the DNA TGTGCCAGTAGCGGTTTCTCCTACGAGCAGTACTTC.